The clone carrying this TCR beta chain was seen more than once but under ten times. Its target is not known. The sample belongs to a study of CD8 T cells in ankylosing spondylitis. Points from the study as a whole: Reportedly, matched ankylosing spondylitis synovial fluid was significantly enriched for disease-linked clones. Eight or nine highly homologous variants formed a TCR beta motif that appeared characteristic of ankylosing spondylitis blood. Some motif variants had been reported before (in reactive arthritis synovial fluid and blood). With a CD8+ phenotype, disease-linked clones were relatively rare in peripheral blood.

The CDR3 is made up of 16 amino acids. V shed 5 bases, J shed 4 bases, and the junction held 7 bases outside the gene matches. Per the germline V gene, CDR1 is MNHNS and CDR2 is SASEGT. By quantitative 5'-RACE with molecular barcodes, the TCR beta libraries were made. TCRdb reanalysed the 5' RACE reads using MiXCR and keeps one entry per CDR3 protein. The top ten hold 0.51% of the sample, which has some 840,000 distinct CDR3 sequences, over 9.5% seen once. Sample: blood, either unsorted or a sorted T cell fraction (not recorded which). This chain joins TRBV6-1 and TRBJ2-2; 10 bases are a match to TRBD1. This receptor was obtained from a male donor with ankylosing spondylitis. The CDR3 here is CASSRDRGQRTGELFF. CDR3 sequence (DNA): TGTGCCAGCAGTCGAGACAGGGGGCAGCGCACCGGGGAGCTGTTTTTT.